A selection of T cell receptor beta chains follows, all from one sample in a study of T cells in Graves' hyperthyroidism and ophthalmopathy. Using its own MiXCR run on the multiplex PCR reads, TCRdb lists one record per CDR3 protein. This sample has roughly 650,000 distinct CDR3 sequences, with approximately 16% found just once. The specimen sequenced was blood. The receptors come from a woman aged 35 to 49 with Graves' ophthalmopathy. CDR3s include the opening cysteine and the closing phenylalanine or tryptophan. Clone size is shown for a subset of rows, as once, few, many or a class of expanded clone.

clone_size v_call cdr3_aa
- TRBV28 CASMELRNYGYTF
many TRBV11-2 CASSLTGIGQYF
many TRBV2 CASSRTEFSGNTIYF
- TRBV12-5 CASGPGTGNEQFF
many TRBV30 CAWSVGGLGANVLTF
many TRBV20-1 CSAREGWASVTDTQYF
many TRBV5-1 CASSLPLAEGTDTQYF
few TRBV4-1 CASSQESSGNRNTQYF
- TRBV5-6 CASSSGTYSGNTIYF
many TRBV30 CAWSVVGEAFF
few TRBV24-1 CATSDFRQGGRGTQYF
few TRBV29-1 CSVGLVGYEQYF
- TRBV4-1 CASSQAGTSGQETQYF
many TRBV5-1 CASSLGRAEGAYYNEQFF
few TRBV14 CASSQASTLKLFF
- TRBV6-1 CASRQWGGGETQYF
few TRBV5-1 CASSLEVAGGFFDEQFF
many TRBV20-1 CSARDRPMGWNTEAFF
few TRBV20-1 CSARGAGTARDYGYTF
many TRBV5-1 CASSLDRDRYEQYF
many TRBV2 CATDRENYGYTF
- TRBV14 CASSRTESTDTQYF
few TRBV30 CAWSMTSGRETQYF
- TRBV9 CASSVAGPGETQYF
- TRBV18 CASSLLSSGEETQYF
few TRBV2 CASRGAGEQYF
many TRBV11-2 CASSLTGVEQYF
- TRBV27 CASSLNRPRTDTQYF
- TRBV7-9 CASSLFGGGQPQHF
- TRBV5-1 CASSSYLAGGYTDTQYF
many TRBV30 CAWSVWSTGNTIYF
- TRBV6-2/TRBV6-3 CASSSSGGIQYF
- TRBV7-9 CASSVFTVNYGYTF
few TRBV27 CATPGTSNTGELFF